This TCR beta chain was obtained from a study of blood T cell repertoires in COVID-19. For the study at large: Donors in the United States, Italy and Spain gave samples during acute or convalescent COVID-19. T cells, B-cell-depleted T cells, or PBMCs provided the cDNA or gDNA that served as material.

Assay used: immunoSEQ multiplex PCR; TCRdb lists only in-frame clones, some missing. The table lists approximately 470,000 clones, roughly 87% of them singletons. Points on this clone: This sample also contains other DNA sequences that code for the same CDR3.

The study drew participants aged about 18 to 90 years from roughly 25 US areas. Two negative PCRs, clearance, or symptom resolution characterized the recovered Cohort 3 donors. The length of the CDR3 is 14 residues. Trimming took off 2 bases at V and 0 bases at J, with 8 bases between the two ends. Germline V gene sequence: CDR1 GTSNPN, CDR2 SVGIG (reference sequence). Sequenced input: PBMCs or T cells enriched from blood (not recorded which). The chain joins TRBV30 to TRBJ1-3, with D possibly matching TRBD1 (6 bases). The sequence was obtained from a young woman who had recovered from COVID-19. This chain's CDR3 is CAWSRGGSGNTIYF. Written as DNA, the CDR3 is TGTGCCTGGAGTAGGGGGGGCTCTGGAAACACCATATATTTT.